The next 20 T cell receptor beta chains were all read from a single sample in a study of cytomegalovirus exposure and HLA in healthy donors (dated by TCRdb to the late 2010s). Preparation of the library involved the immunoSEQ multiplex PCR assay. A mixture of 60 forward primers for TCR Vbeta segments and 13 reverse primers for TCR Jbeta segments was used in the multiplex PCR. Here the immuneACCESS table is served through TCRdb, limited to in-frame sequences with V and J called. Missing clones are a known gap in these copies; in checked studies unresolved V genes cover under half, and the rest lacks a known reason. The sample yields approximately 220,000 clones; over 65% were counted once. The ten largest make up roughly 0.62% of the sample. Sequencing was carried out using PBMCs. These receptors came from a man younger than 35 in good health and CMV-seronegative.

Details on this clone: Other nucleotide sequences in the sample specify the same CDR3. The chain combines TRBV29-1 with TRBJ2-5, with D tentatively TRBD1 (5 bases). CDR3 length equals 13 residues. Germline assignment: CDR1 SQVTM and CDR2 ANQGSEA. With 0 bases removed from V and 1 base from J, the gap between germline ends came to 6 bases. The CDR3 sequence is CSVEEGPQETQYF. The CDR3 bases are TGCAGCGTTGAAGAGGGGCCCCAAGAGACCCAGTACTTC. Full variable domain (missing parts from reference TRBV29-1 and TRBJ2-5): SAVISQKPSRDICQRGTSLTIQCQVDSQVTMMFWYRQQPGQSLTLIATANQGSEATYESGFVIDKFPISRPNLTFSTLTVSNMSPEDSSIYLCSVEEGPQETQYFGPGTRLLVL.

The V gene is TRBV7-8, the J gene TRBJ2-7; 10 nucleotides agree with TRBD2. The CDR3 is made up of 14 amino acids. J lost 6 bases, V lost 3 bases, and 5 bases had no gene match. Per the germline V gene, CDR1 is SGHVS and CDR2 is FQNEAQ. As DNA, the CDR3 is TGTGCCAGCAGCTTGGCTAGCGGGAGTCTCGAGCAGTACTTC. As protein: CASSLASGSLEQYF.

The chain combines TRBV10-1 with TRBJ2-7, with TRBD2 matching over 13 bases. With V trimmed by 4 bases and J by 4 bases, 1 base remained unmatched. Germline values: CDR1 WNHNN, CDR2 SYGVQD (reference sequence). The CDR3 contains 14 residues. For the CDR3, the DNA is TGCGCCAGCAGTGCGGGACTAGCGGGATACGAGCAGTACTTC. It translates to CASSAGLAGYEQYF.

This clone was seen more than once but under ten times. The V gene is TRBV7-3, the J gene TRBJ2-5; maybe TRBD1 (6 bases). The DNA end lines up better with TRBJ2-7; the J call may be wrong. CDR1 is SGHTA and CDR2 is FQGTGA in the germline V gene. The CDR3 is 13 amino acids. The CDR3 sequence is CASSQGKRYEQYF. CDR3 sequence (DNA): TGTGCCAGCAGCCAGGGGAAAAGGTACGAGCAGTACTTC.

The rearrangement links TRBV6-5 to TRBJ2-7; D is possibly TRBD1 (6 bases). The CDR3 consists of 15 residues. Between the trimmed V and J ends, which lost 0 bases and 1 base, there was a span of 10 bases. Germline CDR1 MNHEY, CDR2 SVGAGI. The CDR3 bases are TGTGCCAGCAGTTACTCGAATACAGGGTCCTACGAGCAGTACTTC. Amino acids: CASSYSNTGSYEQYF.

As DNA, the CDR3 is TGTGCCAGGGGTCGGAGGAGCTCCTACGAGCAGTACTTC. Translated, it gives CARGRRSSYEQYF. The rearrangement joins TRBV9 to TRBJ2-7; D is perhaps TRBD2 (5 bases). Germline CDR1 reads SGDLS; CDR2 reads YYNGEE. This CDR3 has 13 amino acids. Deletions cut 8 bases from V and 0 bases from J, with 12 bases between. Using reference TRBV9 and TRBJ2-7 for the parts outside the CDR3, the full variable domain is DSGVTQTPKHLITATGQRVTLRCSPRSGDLSVYWYQQSLDQGLQFLIQYYNGEERAKGNILERFSAQQFPDLHSELNLSSLELGDSALYFCARGRRSSYEQYFGPGTRLTVT.

The sample holds one count of this clone. The rearrangement joins TRBV7-2 to TRBJ2-3, with a possible D match to TRBD1 (5 bases). The CDR3 runs to 14 residues. Germline V gene lookup returns CDR1 SGHTA and CDR2 FQGNSA. Trimming removed 6 bases at V and 0 bases at J, with 10 bases between. The CDR3 protein is CASSWGGSTDTQYF. CDR3 bases: TGTGCCAGCAGTTGGGGCGGTAGCACAGATACGCAGTATTTT.

The V call is TRBV28, the J call TRBJ2-7, with D maybe TRBD1 (7 bases). This CDR3 has 15 amino acids. Trimming stripped 3 bases from V and 4 bases from J, with 16 bases between. Germline lookup yields CDR1 MDHEN and CDR2 SYDVKM. The CDR3 sequence: CASSFQAGGRYEQYF. In DNA form, the CDR3 reads TGTGCCAGCAGTTTTCAGGCAGGGGGGAGGTACGAGCAGTACTTC.

The V call is TRBV9, the J call TRBJ2-2; the match to TRBD1 covers 7 bases. The J segment lost 4 bases and the V segment lost 4 bases, leaving 10 bases of the junction unmatched. Germline CDR1 SGDLS, CDR2 YYNGEE. This CDR3 has 16 amino acids. The CDR3 coding sequence is TGTGCCAGCAGCCCGACGAGGGGACAGCGCACCGGGGAGCTGTTTTTT. This sequence encodes CASSPTRGQRTGELFF.

This chain links TRBV15 with TRBJ2-3, with TRBD2 matching over 9 bases. V shed 3 bases, J shed 0 bases, and the junction held 10 bases outside the gene matches. Germline CDR1 reads LNHNV; CDR2 reads YYDKDF (reference sequence). The CDR3 contains 18 residues. Here the CDR3 reads CATSSTSSGTSSTDTQYF. In DNA form, the CDR3 reads TGTGCCACCAGCAGTACGTCTAGCGGGACTTCTAGCACAGATACGCAGTATTTT.

V is TRBV28 and J is TRBJ2-5, with TRBD1 identical over 9 bases. The germline CDR1 and CDR2 sequences are MDHEN and SYDVKM. The CDR3 consists of 15 residues. J was trimmed by 4 bases and V by 4 bases; bases with no gene match: 7. The DNA of the CDR3 is TGTGCCAGCAGTTCTCCGGGACAGGGCTTAGAGACCCAGTACTTC. Its protein product is CASSSPGQGLETQYF. Based on the CDR3 plus reference TRBV28 and TRBJ2-5, the full variable domain is DVKVTQSSRYLVKRTGEKVFLECVQDMDHENMFWYRQDPGLGLRLIYFSYDVKMKEKGDIPEGYSVSREKKERFSLILESASTNQTSMYLCASSSPGQGLETQYFGPGTRLLVL.

The chain uses TRBV28 and TRBJ2-5; no clear D gene. This CDR3 contains 13 residues. V lost 0 bases and J 3 bases, leaving 5 bases between the germline ends. The germline V gene has CDR1 MDHEN and CDR2 SYDVKM. This chain's CDR3 is CASSLWQEETQYF. In nucleotides, the CDR3 is TGTGCCAGCAGTTTATGGCAGGAAGAGACCCAGTACTTC.

This chain joins TRBV5-5 and TRBJ1-2; no clear D. V lost 0 bases, J lost 2 bases, and 5 bases lay in between. CDR1 is SGHKS and CDR2 is YYEKEE in the germline V gene (reference sequence). CDR3 length: 13 residues. The DNA of the CDR3 is TGTGCCAGCAGCTTGGGAGTAAACTATGGCTACACCTTC. This gives the protein CASSLGVNYGYTF. Filled out from reference TRBV5-5 and TRBJ1-2, the complete variable domain reads DAGVTQSPTHLIKTRGQQVTLRCSPISGHKSVSWYQQVLGQGPQFIFQYYEKEERGRGNFPDRFSARQFPNYSSELNVNALLLGDSALYLCASSLGVNYGYTFGSGTRLTVV.

J is TRBJ2-1 and V is TRBV5-1; 7 bases map to TRBD2. With V trimmed by 6 bases and J by 0 bases, 3 bases remained unmatched. CDR1 is SGHRS and CDR2 is YFSETQ in the germline V gene. The CDR3 extends over 14 amino acids. The CDR3, as DNA: TGCGCCAGCACTTCTAGCGGCTCCTACAATGAGCAGTTCTTC. This codes for CASTSSGSYNEQFF.

V is TRBV19 and J is TRBJ1-4, with 8 nucleotides matching TRBD1. This CDR3 contains 16 residues. Germline CDR1 and CDR2: LNHDA and SQIVND (reference sequence). Trimming at V came to 5 bases and at J to 3 bases, leaving 8 bases not matched to a gene. The DNA for the CDR3 is TGTGCCAGTAGTGTGGACAGGGTTCGGGCTAATGAAAAACTGTTTTTT. Its protein is CASSVDRVRANEKLFF.

The V and J genes are TRBV6-1 and TRBJ2-5; D remains unclear. This CDR3 region has 12 residues. From germline, CDR1 is MNHNS and CDR2 SASEGT. V was clipped by 2 bases and J by 5 bases, with 6 bases between them. Here the CDR3 DNA reads TGTGCCAGCAGTGAAACCGGGGAGACCCAGTACTTC. Translating it yields CASSETGETQYF.

The V call is TRBV6-1, the J call TRBJ1-1; 10 nucleotides agree with TRBD1. Germline V CDR1 and CDR2: MNHNS, SASEGT. The CDR3 covers 13 residues. V was clipped by 4 bases and J by 4 bases; unmatched bases: 0. CDR3 DNA: TGTGCCAGCAGTGGGACAGGGGGCACTGAAGCTTTCTTT. Its protein product is CASSGTGGTEAFF.

The chain links TRBV2 to TRBJ2-3, with TRBD2 identical over 9 bases. CDR1 is SNHLY and CDR2 is FYNNEI in the germline V gene. This CDR3 is 17 amino acids long. The trim removed 3 bases at V and 0 bases at J, leaving 7 bases unmatched. The CDR3 reads CASSDEVAGASTDTQYF. The CDR3 DNA is TGTGCCAGCAGTGATGAGGTAGCGGGGGCTAGCACAGATACGCAGTATTTT.

The chain joins TRBV6-1 to TRBJ1-1; no firm D call. This CDR3 region has 13 residues. Germline V CDR1 and CDR2: MNHNS, SASEGT. Between the trimmed V and J ends, which lost 2 bases and 3 bases, there was a span of 7 bases. CDR3 in DNA: TGTGCCAGCAGTGAAAGGAGATACACTGAAGCTTTCTTT. It encodes CASSERRYTEAFF.

The CDR3 sequence is CAYHGGHHNEQFF. CDR3 sequence (DNA): TGTGCCTACCACGGGGGGCACCACAATGAGCAGTTCTTC. The chain uses TRBV30 and TRBJ2-1; tentatively, D is TRBD2 (7 bases). The germline V gene encodes CDR1 GTSNPN and CDR2 SVGIG (reference sequence). With 7 bases removed from V and 5 bases from J, the gap between germline ends came to 15 bases. The CDR3 contains 13 residues.